Below are 10 T cell receptor beta chains sequenced from a single sample in a study of T cells in Graves' hyperthyroidism and ophthalmopathy. Regions amplified from RNA transcripts were the TCR beta CDR3 regions. The primer set for the first-round RT-PCR of the TCR CDR3 was HTBI. MiXCR was run by TCRdb on the multiplex PCR reads, yielding one entry per CDR3 protein. The sample shows about 560,000 distinct CDR3 sequences, 16% of them seen only once. Input material: blood. Every receptor here comes from a woman under 30 with Graves' hyperthyroidism.

The J gene is TRBJ1-5, the V gene TRBV6-5; 9 bases line up with TRBD1. Germline CDR1 MNHEY, CDR2 SVGAGI. The V gene end was trimmed by 6 bases and the J gene end by 0 bases; junction bases not matched to a gene: 12. The CDR3 sequence is 18 residues long. CDR3 sequence (DNA): TGTGCCAGCAGCTTAAAACAGGGGGCGGCTTATAGCAATCAGCCCCAGCATTTT. Amino acids: CASSLKQGAAYSNQPQHF.

V and J are TRBV30 and TRBJ1-3; D is uncertain. Trimming removed 2 bases at V and 0 bases at J, with 5 bases between. The CDR3 is made up of 13 amino acids. CDR1 and CDR2 from the germline V gene are GTSNPN and SVGIG (reference sequence). This CDR3 is CAWSKSSGNTIYF. For the CDR3, the DNA is TGTGCCTGGAGTAAGAGCTCTGGAAACACCATATATTTT.

In its sample, this clonotype was seen many times. This chain joins TRBV10-3 and TRBJ1-1, with TRBD1 matching 8 bases. V was pared by 7 bases and J by 0 bases, with 13 bases of the junction left unmatched. The CDR3 contains 17 residues. Germline loops: CDR1 ENHRY, CDR2 SYGVKD. The CDR3 DNA is TGTGCCATCACCTTTAAAGACAGGGGACCTATGAACACTGAAGCTTTCTTT. The encoded protein is CAITFKDRGPMNTEAFF.

The CDR3 spells CASSLELGGNEQFF. In DNA form, the CDR3 reads TGCGCCAGCAGCTTGGAGCTAGGAGGGAATGAGCAGTTCTTC. The V call is TRBV5-1, the J call TRBJ2-1, with TRBD2 as a possible D gene (6 bases). Per the germline V gene, CDR1 is SGHRS and CDR2 is YFSETQ. This CDR3 has 14 amino acids. V was clipped by 0 bases and J by 7 bases, with 11 bases between them.

The V call is TRBV28, the J call TRBJ2-1, with no clear D. The ends were cut back, 1 base at V and 4 bases at J, with 8 bases in the middle. The CDR3 extends over 14 amino acids. Germline assignment: CDR1 MDHEN and CDR2 SYDVKM. The CDR3 DNA sequence: TGTGCCAGCAGTTTATCCCCGCGGTACAATGAGCAGTTCTTC. This translates into CASSLSPRYNEQFF.

This clonotype was detected many times. The V call is TRBV6-4, the J call TRBJ2-2, with 11 bases that match TRBD2. The CDR3 is made up of 16 amino acids. The trim removed 6 bases at V and 5 bases at J, leaving 8 bases unmatched. Germline assignment: CDR1 MRHNA and CDR2 SNTAGT. In DNA, the CDR3 is TGTGCCAGCAGCCGTACTAGCGGGAGTGGGACCGGGGAGCTGTTTTTT. This translates into CASSRTSGSGTGELFF.

For this clonotype: This could be a read error, since a much larger clone is one nucleotide away. This chain uses TRBV12-3 or TRBV12-4 with TRBJ2-7; 14 nucleotides agree with TRBD2. The CDR3 sequence is 15 residues long. The junction had 6 bases not matched to a gene; V was cut back by 6 bases and J by 5 bases. In nucleotides, the CDR3 is TGTGCCAGCAGCCTGGGACTAGCGGGGGATGACGAGCAGTACTTC. As protein: CASSLGLAGDDEQYF.

At least ten counts were recorded for this clonotype. The gene calls are TRBV7-9 and TRBJ1-1; maybe TRBD1 (5 bases). V gave up 1 base and J gave up 3 bases, with 12 bases separating them. The germline V gene has CDR1 SEHNR and CDR2 FQNEAQ (reference sequence). This CDR3 has 15 amino acids. CDR3: CASSLDLAGDTEAFF. Written as DNA, the CDR3 is TGTGCCAGCAGCTTAGATCTAGCGGGGGACACTGAAGCTTTCTTT.

V is TRBV6-2 or TRBV6-3 and J is TRBJ2-2; D gene unclear. CDR3 length: 15 residues. Germline assignment: CDR1 MNHEY and CDR2 SVGEGT. V was pared by 7 bases and J by 6 bases, with 18 bases between. In DNA, the CDR3 is TGTGCCAGCATCCATGCAGCCCGCCCGTCCGGGGAGCTGTTTTTT. Protein: CASIHAARPSGELFF.

The chain joins TRBV6-4 to TRBJ2-1, with 10 bases that match TRBD2. Germline lookup yields CDR1 MRHNA and CDR2 SNTAGT. CDR3 length equals 17 residues. Trimming removed 2 bases from V and 9 bases from J; junction bases left unmatched: 13. The CDR3 DNA follows: TGTGCCAGCAGTGACGGTTCGGGGACTAGCGTAAATCCTGAGCAGTTCTTC. Protein sequence: CASSDGSGTSVNPEQFF.